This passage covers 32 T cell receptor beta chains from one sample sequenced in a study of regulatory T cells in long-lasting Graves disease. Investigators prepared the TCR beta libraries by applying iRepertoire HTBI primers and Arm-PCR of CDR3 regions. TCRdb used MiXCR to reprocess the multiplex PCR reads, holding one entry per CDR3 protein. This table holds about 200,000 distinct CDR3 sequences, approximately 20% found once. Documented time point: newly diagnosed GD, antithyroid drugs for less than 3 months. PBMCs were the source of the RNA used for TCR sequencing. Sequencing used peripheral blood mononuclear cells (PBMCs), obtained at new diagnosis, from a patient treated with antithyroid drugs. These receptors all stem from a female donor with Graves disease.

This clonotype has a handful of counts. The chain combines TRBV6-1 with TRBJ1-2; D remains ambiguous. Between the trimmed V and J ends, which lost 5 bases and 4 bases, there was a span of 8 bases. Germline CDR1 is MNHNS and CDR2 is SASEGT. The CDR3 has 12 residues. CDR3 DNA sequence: TGTGCCAGCAGTCCAGTAAGCTATGGCTACACCTTC. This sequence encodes CASSPVSYGYTF.

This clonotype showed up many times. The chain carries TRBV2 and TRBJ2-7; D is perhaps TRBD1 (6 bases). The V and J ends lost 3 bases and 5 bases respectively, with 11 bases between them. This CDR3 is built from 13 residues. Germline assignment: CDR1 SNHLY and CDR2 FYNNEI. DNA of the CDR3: TGTGCCAGCAGTGATTTGGACAGCGACGAGCAGTACTTC. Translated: CASSDLDSDEQYF.

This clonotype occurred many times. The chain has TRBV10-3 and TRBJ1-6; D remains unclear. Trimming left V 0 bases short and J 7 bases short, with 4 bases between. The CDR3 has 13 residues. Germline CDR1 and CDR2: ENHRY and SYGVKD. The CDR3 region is CAISESQNSPLHF. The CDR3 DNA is TGTGCCATCAGTGAGTCACAGAATTCACCCCTCCACTTT.

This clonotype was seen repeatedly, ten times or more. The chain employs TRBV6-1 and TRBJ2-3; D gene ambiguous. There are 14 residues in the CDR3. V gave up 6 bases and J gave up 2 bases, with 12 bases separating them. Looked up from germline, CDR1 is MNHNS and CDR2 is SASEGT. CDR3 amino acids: CASSTTITTDTQYF. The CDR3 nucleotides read TGTGCCAGCAGCACAACCATCACCACAGATACGCAGTATTTT.

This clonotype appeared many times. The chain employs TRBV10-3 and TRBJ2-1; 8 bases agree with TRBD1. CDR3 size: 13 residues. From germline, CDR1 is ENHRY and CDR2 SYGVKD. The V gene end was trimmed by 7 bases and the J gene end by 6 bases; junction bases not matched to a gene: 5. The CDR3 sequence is CAITPDRVNEQFF. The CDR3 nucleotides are TGTGCCATCACACCGGACAGGGTCAATGAGCAGTTCTTC.

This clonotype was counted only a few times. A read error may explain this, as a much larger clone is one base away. CDR3 sequence (DNA): TGTGCCAGCAGTTACGTTAGCGGGAAGGCCTGGAATGAGCAGTTCTTC. Its translation is CASSYVSGKAWNEQFF. V usage is TRBV6-5 and J usage is TRBJ2-1; 8 positions match TRBD2. The V gene's germline CDR1 is MNHEY and CDR2 SVGAGI. J was trimmed by 7 bases and V by 2 bases; bases with no gene match: 10. The CDR3 totals 16 residues.

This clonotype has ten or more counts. CDR3 sequence reads: CASSLVLAGAYLGQETQYF. For the CDR3, the DNA is TGTGCCAGCAGTTTAGTCCTGGCGGGAGCATATCTTGGCCAAGAGACCCAGTACTTC. The V gene is TRBV12-3 or TRBV12-4, the J gene TRBJ2-5; 7 bases agree with TRBD2. This CDR3 is built from 19 residues. Unmatched junction bases numbered 15, after V lost 1 base and J lost 1 base.

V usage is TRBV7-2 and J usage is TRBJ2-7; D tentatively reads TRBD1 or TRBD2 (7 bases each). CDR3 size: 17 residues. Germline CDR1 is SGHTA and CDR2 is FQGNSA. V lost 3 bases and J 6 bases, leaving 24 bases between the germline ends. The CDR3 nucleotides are TGTGCCAGCAGCTTCCCCTCAGGGGGAGGGCCCTGGGGCGAGCAGTACTTC. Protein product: CASSFPSGGGPWGEQYF.

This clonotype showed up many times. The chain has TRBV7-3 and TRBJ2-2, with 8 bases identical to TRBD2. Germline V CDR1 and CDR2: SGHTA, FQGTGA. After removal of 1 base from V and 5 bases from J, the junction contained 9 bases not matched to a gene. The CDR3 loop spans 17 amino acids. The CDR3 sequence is CASSLSGSGGGTGELFF. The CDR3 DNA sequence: TGTGCCAGCAGCTTAAGTGGCTCGGGAGGGGGAACCGGGGAGCTGTTTTTT. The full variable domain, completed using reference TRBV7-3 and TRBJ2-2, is GAGVSQTPSNKVTEKGKYVELRCDPISGHTALYWYRQSLGQGPEFLIYFQGTGAADDSGLPNDRFFAVRPEGSVSTLKIQRTERGDSAVYLCASSLSGSGGGTGELFFGEGSRLTVL.

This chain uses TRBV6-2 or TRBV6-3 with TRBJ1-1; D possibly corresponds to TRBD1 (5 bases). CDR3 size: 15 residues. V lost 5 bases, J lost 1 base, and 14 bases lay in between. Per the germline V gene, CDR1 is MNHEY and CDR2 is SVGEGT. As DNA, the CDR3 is TGTGCCAGCAGTGCGCCGGGACGGGGGAACACTGAAGCTTTCTTT. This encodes CASSAPGRGNTEAFF.

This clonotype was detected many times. CDR3 residues: CTFDGGSYEQFF. DNA for the CDR3: TGCACGTTCGACGGGGGCAGCTATGAGCAGTTCTTC. The chain couples TRBV29-1 to TRBJ2-1; D may correspond to TRBD1 or TRBD2 (6 bases each). CDR1 and CDR2 from the germline V gene are SQVTM and ANQGSEA. The CDR3 has 12 residues.

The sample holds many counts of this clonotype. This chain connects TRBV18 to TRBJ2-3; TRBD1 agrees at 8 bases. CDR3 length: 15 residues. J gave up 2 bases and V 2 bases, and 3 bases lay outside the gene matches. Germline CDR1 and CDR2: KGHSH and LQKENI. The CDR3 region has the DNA TGTGCCAGCTCACCAGGTCAGGGGGCCACAGATACGCAGTATTTT. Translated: CASSPGQGATDTQYF.

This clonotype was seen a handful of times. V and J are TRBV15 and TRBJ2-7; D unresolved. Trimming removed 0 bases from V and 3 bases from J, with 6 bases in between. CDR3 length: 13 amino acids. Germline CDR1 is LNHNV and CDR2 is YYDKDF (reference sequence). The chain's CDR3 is CATSRDLGYEQYF. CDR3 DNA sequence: TGTGCCACCAGCAGAGATCTGGGCTACGAGCAGTACTTC.

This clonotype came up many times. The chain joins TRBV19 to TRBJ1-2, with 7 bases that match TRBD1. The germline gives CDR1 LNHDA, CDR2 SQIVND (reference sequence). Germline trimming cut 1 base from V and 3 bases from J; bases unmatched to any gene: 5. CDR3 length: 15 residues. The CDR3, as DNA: TGTGCCAGTAGTATAGCCTCCCAGGGGGACTATGGCTACACCTTC. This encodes CASSIASQGDYGYTF.

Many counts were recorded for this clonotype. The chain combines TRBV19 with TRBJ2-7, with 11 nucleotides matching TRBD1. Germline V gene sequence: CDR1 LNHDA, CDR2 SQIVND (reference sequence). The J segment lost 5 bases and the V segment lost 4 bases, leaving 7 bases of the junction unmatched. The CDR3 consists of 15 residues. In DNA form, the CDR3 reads TGTGCCAGTAGTACCTCCGGGACAGGGGGAAACGAGCAGTACTTC. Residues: CASSTSGTGGNEQYF.

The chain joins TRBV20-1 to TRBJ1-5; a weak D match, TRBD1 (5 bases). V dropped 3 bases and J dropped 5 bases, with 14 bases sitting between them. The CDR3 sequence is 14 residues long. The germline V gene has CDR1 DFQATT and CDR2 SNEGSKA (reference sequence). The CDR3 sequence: CSASQIQGDQPQHF. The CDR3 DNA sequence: TGCAGTGCTAGTCAAATCCAGGGCGATCAGCCCCAGCATTTT.

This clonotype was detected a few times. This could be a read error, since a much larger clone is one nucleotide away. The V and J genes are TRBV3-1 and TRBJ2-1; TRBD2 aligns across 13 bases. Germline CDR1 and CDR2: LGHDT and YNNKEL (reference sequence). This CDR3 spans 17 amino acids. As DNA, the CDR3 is TGTGCCAGCAGCACTCGGGGACTAGCGGGATTTTACAATGAGCAGTCCTTC. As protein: CASSTRGLAGFYNEQSF.

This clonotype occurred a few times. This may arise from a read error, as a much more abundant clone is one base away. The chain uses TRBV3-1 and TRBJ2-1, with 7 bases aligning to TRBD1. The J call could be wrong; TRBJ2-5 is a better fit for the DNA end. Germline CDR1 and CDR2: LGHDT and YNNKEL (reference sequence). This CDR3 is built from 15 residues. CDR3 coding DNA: TGTGCCAGCAGCCAAGGGGACAGCAGTAAAGAGACCCAGTACTTC. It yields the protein CASSQGDSSKETQYF.

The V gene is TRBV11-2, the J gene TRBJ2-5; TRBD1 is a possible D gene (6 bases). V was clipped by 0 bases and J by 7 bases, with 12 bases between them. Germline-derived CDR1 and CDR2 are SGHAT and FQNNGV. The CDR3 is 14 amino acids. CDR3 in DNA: TGTGCCAGCAGCTTAGACCGGGGACAATGGACCCAGTACTTC. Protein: CASSLDRGQWTQYF.

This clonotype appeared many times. This CDR3 reads CASRSGLAGVGEQFF. CDR3 nucleotide sequence: TGTGCCAGCAGAAGTGGACTAGCGGGAGTCGGTGAGCAGTTCTTC. V and J are TRBV6-2 or TRBV6-3 and TRBJ2-1; 13 bases are shared with TRBD2. Trimming removed 6 bases from V and 9 bases from J; junction bases left unmatched: 8. The CDR3 is 15 residues long. Germline V gene lookup returns CDR1 MNHEY and CDR2 SVGEGT.

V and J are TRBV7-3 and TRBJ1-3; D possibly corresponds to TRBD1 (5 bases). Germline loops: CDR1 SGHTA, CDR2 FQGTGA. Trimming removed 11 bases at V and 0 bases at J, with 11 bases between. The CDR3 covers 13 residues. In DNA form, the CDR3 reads TGTGCCGGACTGGGGGGCTCTGGAAACACCATATATTTT. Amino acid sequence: CAGLGGSGNTIYF. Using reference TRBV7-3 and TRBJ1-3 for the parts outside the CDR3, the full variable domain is GAGVSQTPSNKVTEKGKYVELRCDPISGHTALYWYRQSLGQGPEFLIYFQGTGAADDSGLPNDRFFAVRPEGSVSTLKIQRTERGDSAVYLCAGLGGSGNTIYFGEGSWLTVV.

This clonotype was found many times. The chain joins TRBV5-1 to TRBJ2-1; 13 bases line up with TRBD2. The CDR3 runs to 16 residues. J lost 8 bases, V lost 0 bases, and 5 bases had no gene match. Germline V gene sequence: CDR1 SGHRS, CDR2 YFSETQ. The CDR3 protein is CASSLGTSGSSDEQFF. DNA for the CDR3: TGCGCCAGCAGCTTGGGGACTAGCGGGAGCTCTGATGAGCAGTTCTTC.

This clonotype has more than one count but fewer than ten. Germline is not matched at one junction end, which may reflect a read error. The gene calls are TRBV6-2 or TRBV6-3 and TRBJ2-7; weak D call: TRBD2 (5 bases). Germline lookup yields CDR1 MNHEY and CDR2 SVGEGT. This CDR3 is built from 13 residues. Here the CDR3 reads CASTKRGRYGQYF. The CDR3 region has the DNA TGTGCCAGCACCAAGCGCGGGCGCTACGGGCAGTACTTC.

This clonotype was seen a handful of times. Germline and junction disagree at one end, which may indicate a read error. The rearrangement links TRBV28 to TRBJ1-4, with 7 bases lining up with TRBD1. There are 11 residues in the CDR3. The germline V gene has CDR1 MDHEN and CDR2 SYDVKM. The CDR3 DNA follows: TGTGCCAGCAGTCCCGGACAGGTTCCGCTTTTT. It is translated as CASSPGQVPLF.

The CDR3 loop reads CSALRTRGYTF. CDR3 coding DNA: TGCAGTGCTCTACGGACGAGAGGCTACACCTTC. This sequence joins TRBV20-1 and TRBJ1-2; D is uncertain. Germline assignment: CDR1 DFQATT and CDR2 SNEGSKA (reference sequence). V dropped 5 bases and J dropped 8 bases, with 12 bases sitting between them. The CDR3 length is 11 residues.

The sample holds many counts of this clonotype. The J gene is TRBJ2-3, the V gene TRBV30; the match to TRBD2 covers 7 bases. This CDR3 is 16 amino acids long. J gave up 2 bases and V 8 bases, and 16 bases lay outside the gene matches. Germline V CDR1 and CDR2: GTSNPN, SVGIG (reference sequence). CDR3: CAGNPPGREITDTQYF. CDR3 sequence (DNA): TGTGCCGGCAATCCCCCGGGGCGGGAGATCACAGATACGCAGTATTTT. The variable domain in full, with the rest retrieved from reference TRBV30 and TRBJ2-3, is SQTIHQWPATLVQPVGSPLSLECTVEGTSNPNLYWYRQAAGRGLQLLFYSVGIGQISSEVPQNLSASRPQDRQFILSSKKLLLSDSGFYLCAGNPPGREITDTQYFGPGTRLTVL.

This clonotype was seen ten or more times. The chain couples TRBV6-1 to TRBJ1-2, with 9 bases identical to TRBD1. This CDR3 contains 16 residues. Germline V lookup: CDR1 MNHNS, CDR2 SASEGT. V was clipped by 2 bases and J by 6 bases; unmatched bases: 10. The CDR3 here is CASSERAGQGIDGYTF. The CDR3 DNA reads TGTGCCAGCAGTGAAAGGGCGGGACAGGGTATCGATGGCTACACCTTC.

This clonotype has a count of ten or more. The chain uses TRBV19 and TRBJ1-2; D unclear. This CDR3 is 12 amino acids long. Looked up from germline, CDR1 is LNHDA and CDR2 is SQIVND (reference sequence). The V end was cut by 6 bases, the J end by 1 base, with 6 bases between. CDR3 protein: CASRWNNYGYTF. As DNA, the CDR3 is TGTGCCAGTAGGTGGAATAACTATGGCTACACCTTC.

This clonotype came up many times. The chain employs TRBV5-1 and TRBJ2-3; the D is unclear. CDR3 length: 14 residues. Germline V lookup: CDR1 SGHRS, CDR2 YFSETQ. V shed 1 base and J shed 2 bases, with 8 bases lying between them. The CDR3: CASSLSEATDTQYF. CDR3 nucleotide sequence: TGCGCCAGCAGCTTGTCTGAGGCCACAGATACGCAGTATTTT.

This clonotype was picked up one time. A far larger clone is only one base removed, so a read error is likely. CDR3 DNA sequence: TGTGCCAGCAGCCAAAGGGACAGGGACTATGGCTACACCTTC. It specifies CASSQRDRDYGYTF. V and J are TRBV9 and TRBJ1-2; 9 nucleotides align to TRBD1. The ends lost 4 bases at V and 3 bases at J; junction bases unmatched: 4. CDR3 length: 14 residues. The germline V gene has CDR1 SGDLS and CDR2 YYNGEE.

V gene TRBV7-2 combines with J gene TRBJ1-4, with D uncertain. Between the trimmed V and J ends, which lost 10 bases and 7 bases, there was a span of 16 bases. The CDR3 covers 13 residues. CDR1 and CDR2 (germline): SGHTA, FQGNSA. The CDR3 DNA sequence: TGTGCCACCGGTCCACCGGGTGGTGAAAAACTGTTTTTT. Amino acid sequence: CATGPPGGEKLFF.

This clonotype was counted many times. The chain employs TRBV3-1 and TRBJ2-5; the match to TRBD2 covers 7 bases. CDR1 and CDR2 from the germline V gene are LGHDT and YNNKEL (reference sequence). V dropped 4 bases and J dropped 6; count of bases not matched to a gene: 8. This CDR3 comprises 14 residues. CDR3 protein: CASSPSPGGKTQYF. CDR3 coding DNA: TGTGCCAGCAGCCCCTCTCCCGGGGGGAAGACCCAGTACTTC.